The count of the clone carrying this T cell receptor beta chain is one. The CDR3 sequence is 14 residues long. V was pared by 6 bases and J by 3 bases, with 7 bases of the junction left unmatched. Per the germline V gene, CDR1 is MNHNS and CDR2 is SASEGT. 13 Jbeta primers and 60 Vbeta primers were used for the PCR. Only in-frame clones appear in the TCRdb table, and some are missing; sequencing was by immunoSEQ multiplex PCR. The sample holds about 100,000 clones, about 80% seen once. The entry originates in a study of cytomegalovirus exposure and HLA in healthy donors. The source of this sequence is a man aged 30-40 years in good health and CMV-seronegative. The V call is TRBV6-1, the J call TRBJ2-7; 8 bases are shared with TRBD1. Sequencing input: PBMCs. The CDR3 loop is CASRAPGQDYEQYF. The CDR3 coding sequence is TGTGCCAGCAGGGCCCCGGGACAGGACTACGAGCAGTACTTC.